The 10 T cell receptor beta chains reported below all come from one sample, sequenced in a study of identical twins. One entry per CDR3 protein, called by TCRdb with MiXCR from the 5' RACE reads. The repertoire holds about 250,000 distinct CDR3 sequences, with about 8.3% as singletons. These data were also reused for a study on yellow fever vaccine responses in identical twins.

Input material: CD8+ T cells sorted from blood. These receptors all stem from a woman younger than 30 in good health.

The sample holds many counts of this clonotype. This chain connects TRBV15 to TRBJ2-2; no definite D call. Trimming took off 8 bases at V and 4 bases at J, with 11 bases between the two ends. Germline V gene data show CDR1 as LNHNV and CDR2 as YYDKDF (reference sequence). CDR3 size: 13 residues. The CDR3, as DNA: TGTGCCACCGCAGACGGTGGCACCGGGGAGCTGTTTTTT. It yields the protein CATADGGTGELFF. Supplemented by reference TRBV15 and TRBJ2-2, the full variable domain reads DAMVIQNPRYQVTQFGKPVTLSCSQTLNHNVMYWYQQKSSQAPKLLFHYYDKDFNNEADTPDNFQSRRPNTSFCFLDIRSPGLGDTAMYLCATADGGTGELFFGEGSRLTVL.

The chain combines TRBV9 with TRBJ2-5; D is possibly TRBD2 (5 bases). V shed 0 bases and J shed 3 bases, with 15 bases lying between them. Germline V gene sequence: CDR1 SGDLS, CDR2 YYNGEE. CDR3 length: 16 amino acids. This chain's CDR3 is CASSVEWAGVEETQYF. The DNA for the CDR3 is TGTGCCAGCAGCGTAGAATGGGCGGGCGTAGAAGAGACCCAGTACTTC. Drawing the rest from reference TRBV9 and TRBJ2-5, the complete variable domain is DSGVTQTPKHLITATGQRVTLRCSPRSGDLSVYWYQQSLDQGLQFLIQYYNGEERAKGNILERFSAQQFPDLHSELNLSSLELGDSALYFCASSVEWAGVEETQYFGPGTRLLVL.

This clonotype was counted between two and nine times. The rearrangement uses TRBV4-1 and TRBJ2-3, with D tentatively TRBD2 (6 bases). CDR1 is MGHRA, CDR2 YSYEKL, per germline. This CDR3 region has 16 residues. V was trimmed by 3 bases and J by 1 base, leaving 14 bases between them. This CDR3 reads CASSHQATGGTDTQYF. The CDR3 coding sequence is TGCGCCAGCAGCCACCAAGCCACGGGGGGCACAGATACGCAGTATTTT.

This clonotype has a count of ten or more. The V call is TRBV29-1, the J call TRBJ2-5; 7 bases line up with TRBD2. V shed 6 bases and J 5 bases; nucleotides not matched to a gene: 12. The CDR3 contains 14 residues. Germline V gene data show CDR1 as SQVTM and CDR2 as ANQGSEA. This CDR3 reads CSVTSGLSGETQYF. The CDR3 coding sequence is TGCAGCGTCACCTCGGGACTATCGGGGGAGACCCAGTACTTC.

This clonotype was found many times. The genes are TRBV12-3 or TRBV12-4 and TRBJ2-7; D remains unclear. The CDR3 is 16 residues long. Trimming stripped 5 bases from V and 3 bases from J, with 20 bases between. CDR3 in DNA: TGTGCCAGCAGTAAGCACTTTGACAACCTGAGCTACGAGCAGTACTTC. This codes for CASSKHFDNLSYEQYF.

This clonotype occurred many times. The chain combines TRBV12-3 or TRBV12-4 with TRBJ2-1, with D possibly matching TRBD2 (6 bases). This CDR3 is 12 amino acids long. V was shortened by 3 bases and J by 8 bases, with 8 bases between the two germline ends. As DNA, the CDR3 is TGTGCCAGCAGTTTCGGGGGAGATGAGCAGTTCTTC. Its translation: CASSFGGDEQFF.

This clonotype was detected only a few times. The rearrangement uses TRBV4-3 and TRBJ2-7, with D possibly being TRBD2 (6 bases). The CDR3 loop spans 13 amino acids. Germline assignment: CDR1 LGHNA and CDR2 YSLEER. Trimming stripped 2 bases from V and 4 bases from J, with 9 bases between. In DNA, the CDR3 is TGCGCCAGCAGCCAATATGCGGGGTACGAGCAGTACTTC. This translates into CASSQYAGYEQYF.

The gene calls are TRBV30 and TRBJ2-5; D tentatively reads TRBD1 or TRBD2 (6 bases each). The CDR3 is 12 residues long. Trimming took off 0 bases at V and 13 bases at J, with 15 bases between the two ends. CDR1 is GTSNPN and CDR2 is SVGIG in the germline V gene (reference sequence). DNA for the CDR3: TGTGCCTGGAGTGTACTCAGAGGGGGGTTGTACTTC. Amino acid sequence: CAWSVLRGGLYF. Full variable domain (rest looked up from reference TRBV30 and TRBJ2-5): SQTIHQWPATLVQPVGSPLSLECTVEGTSNPNLYWYRQAAGRGLQLLFYSVGIGQISSEVPQNLSASRPQDRQFILSSKKLLLSDSGFYLCAWSVLRGGLYFGPGTRLLVL.

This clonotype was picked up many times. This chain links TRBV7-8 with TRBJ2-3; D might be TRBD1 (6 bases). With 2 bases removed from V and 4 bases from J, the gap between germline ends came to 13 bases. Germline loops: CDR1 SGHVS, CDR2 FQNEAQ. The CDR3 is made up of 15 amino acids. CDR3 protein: CASSLTQGGADTQYF. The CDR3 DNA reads TGTGCCAGCAGCTTAACACAGGGTGGGGCAGATACGCAGTATTTT.

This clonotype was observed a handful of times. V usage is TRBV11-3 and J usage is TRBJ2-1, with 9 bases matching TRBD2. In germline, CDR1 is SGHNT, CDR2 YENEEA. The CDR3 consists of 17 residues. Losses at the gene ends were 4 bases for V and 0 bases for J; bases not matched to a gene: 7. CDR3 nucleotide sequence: TGTGCCAGCAGCTCGAGAAGACTAGCGGCCTCCTACAATGAGCAGTTCTTC. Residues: CASSSRRLAASYNEQFF.